The rows below give T cell receptor beta chains drawn from one sample of a study of shared clonotypes between healthy human individuals. Profiling relied on immunoSEQ multiplex PCR, and the TCRdb table lists in-frame clones only, not all of them. The table shows about 2.1 million clones, with about 93% occurring only once. The material sequenced was naive CD8+ T cells from PBMCs. The receptors come from a man aged 18 to 29 in good health. Some clones in this sample may be carry-over from other donors' samples. Each CDR3 is given with its conserved first and last residue. The D gene is left open where the match is weak. Only part of the rows carry a size: once, few, many, or a class if the clone is expanded.

j_call v_call cdr3_length clone_size d_call cdr3_aa cdr3_nt
TRBJ2-1 TRBV19 14 . TRBD2 CASSYSGRYNEQFF TGTGCCAGTAGTTATAGCGGGAGGTACAATGAGCAGTTCTTC
TRBJ1-5 TRBV19 15 . TRBD1 CASSILTGSNQPQHF TGTGCCAGTAGTATTTTGACAGGGAGCAATCAGCCCCAGCATTTT
TRBJ2-6 TRBV7-9 15 . . CASSLGGTGANVLTF TGTGCCAGCAGCTTAGGGGGCACTGGGGCCAACGTCCTGACTTTC
TRBJ2-3 TRBV27 15 . . CASRPGLFRTDTQYF TGTGCCAGCAGACCGGGACTTTTCCGCACAGATACGCAGTATTTT
TRBJ2-7 TRBV10-3 13 . TRBD1 CAIGVGQVYEQYF TGTGCCATCGGAGTGGGACAGGTCTACGAGCAGTACTTC
TRBJ2-3 TRBV4-1 20 . TRBD2 CASSTSRASGRVTSTDTQYF TGCGCCAGCAGCACGAGCCGGGCTAGCGGGCGGGTTACTAGCACAGATACGCAGTATTTT
TRBJ2-1 TRBV2 16 . TRBD2 CASRRYSGSSYNEQFF TGTGCCAGCAGAAGATATAGCGGGAGCTCCTACAATGAGCAGTTCTTC
TRBJ1-2 TRBV7-9 15 . TRBD1 CASSSDREELYGYTF TGTGCCAGCAGCTCGGACAGGGAGGAACTCTATGGCTACACCTTC
TRBJ2-7 TRBV9 16 . TRBD1 CASSARGTGLAYEQYF TGTGCCAGCAGCGCTAGGGGGACAGGGCTGGCCTACGAGCAGTACTTC
TRBJ1-1 TRBV4-2 15 . . CASSPRGLLGTEAFF TGTGCCAGCAGCCCTAGGGGCCTTTTGGGAACTGAAGCTTTCTTT
TRBJ1-6 TRBV2 15 . . CASSGLDGGGSPLHF TGTGCCAGCAGTGGACTGGACGGAGGTGGTTCACCCCTCCACTTT
TRBJ2-7 TRBV2 11 . . CASSDRVEQYF TGTGCCAGCAGTGACAGGGTCGAGCAGTACTTC
TRBJ1-3 TRBV6-5 14 . . CASSPTGSGNTIYF TGTGCCAGCAGTCCTACAGGGTCTGGAAACACCATATATTTT
TRBJ2-1 TRBV5-1 15 . TRBD1 CASRSPGDSGNEQFF TGCGCCAGCAGGTCCCCAGGGGACAGTGGAAATGAGCAGTTCTTC
TRBJ1-1 TRBV19 17 . . CASSIVQKGRGNTEAFF TGTGCCAGTAGTATAGTCCAGAAAGGACGGGGGAACACTGAAGCTTTCTTT
TRBJ2-5 TRBV5-1 16 . . CASRPTGTNYGETQYF TGCGCCAGCAGACCTACCGGGACAAACTATGGGGAGACCCAGTACTTC
TRBJ2-1 TRBV19 15 once . CASSISPRGINEQFF TGTGCCAGTAGTATATCCCCCCGGGGGATCAATGAGCAGTTCTTC
TRBJ1-5 TRBV27 15 few TRBD1 CASSLTGTLGQPQHF TGTGCCAGCTCACTGACAGGGACTTTAGGTCAGCCCCAGCATTTT
TRBJ2-7 TRBV6-1 13 . . CASSEGSRGEQYF TGTGCCAGCAGTGAAGGGTCCAGGGGCGAGCAGTACTTC
TRBJ1-5 TRBV28 16 . . CAGDPSDNYSNQPQHF TGTGCCGGGGACCCTTCGGACAATTATAGCAATCAGCCCCAGCATTTT
TRBJ2-7 TRBV4-1 12 . . CASSQDGYEQYF TGCGCCAGCAGCCAAGATGGCTACGAGCAGTACTTC
TRBJ2-5 TRBV11-2 18 . TRBD1 CASSLSSTPRGRWETQYF TGTGCCAGCAGCTTAAGTAGTACCCCCAGGGGGCGCTGGGAGACCCAGTACTTC
TRBJ2-7 TRBV19 15 . . CASSPRDSLSYEQYF TGTGCCAGTAGTCCGCGGGACAGCCTTTCCTACGAGCAGTACTTC
TRBJ2-5 TRBV7-6 14 . . CASSPRTDAGTQYF TGTGCCAGCAGCCCCAGGACGGATGCCGGGACCCAGTACTTC
TRBJ2-6 TRBV9 13 once . CASRDSGANVLTF TGTGCCAGCAGGGACTCTGGGGCCAACGTCCTGACTTTC
TRBJ1-1 TRBV7-9 12 . . CASTQGGTEAFF TGTGCCAGCACCCAAGGAGGCACTGAAGCTTTCTTT
TRBJ2-7 TRBV27 13 once . CASRWSALGEQYF TGTGCCAGCAGGTGGAGCGCCCTGGGCGAGCAGTACTTC
TRBJ2-1 TRBV10-1 17 . . CASSEAPGTEGYNEQFF TGCGCCAGCAGTGAGGCCCCCGGGACGGAGGGGTACAATGAGCAGTTCTTC
TRBJ1-5 TRBV7-2 15 . TRBD1 CASSLAGQGNQPQHF TGTGCCAGCAGCTTAGCGGGACAGGGGAATCAGCCCCAGCATTTT
TRBJ2-3 TRBV4-3 17 . TRBD2 CASSQLAGGWGADTQYF TGCGCCAGCAGCCAACTAGCGGGAGGGTGGGGCGCAGATACGCAGTATTTT
TRBJ1-4 TRBV7-9 14 . . CASSRTGRNEKLFF TGTGCCAGCAGCCGTACCGGGCGTAATGAAAAACTGTTTTTT
TRBJ1-2 TRBV30 14 . . CAWSVVFRTGDYTF TGTGCCTGGAGTGTAGTTTTCAGGACTGGGGACTACACCTTC
TRBJ2-7 TRBV7-9 12 . . CASSPAPYEQYF TGTGCCAGCAGCCCCGCCCCTTACGAGCAGTACTTC
TRBJ2-7 TRBV2 14 few TRBD2 CASSGLAGGNEQYF TGTGCCAGCAGCGGACTAGCGGGAGGTAACGAGCAGTACTTC
TRBJ1-5 TRBV7-8 15 . . CASRPRVNIHQPQHF TGTGCCAGCAGACCTAGGGTAAATATCCATCAGCCCCAGCATTTT